The rows below give T cell receptor beta chains drawn from one sample of a study of blood T cell repertoires in COVID-19. The protocol was immunoSEQ multiplex PCR, while the TCRdb copy is restricted to in-frame clones and leaves out a portion. Here the sample spans over 70,000 clones, around 88% being singletons. Sequencing input: peripheral blood. These receptors were obtained from a woman of 80 years or more with acute or convalescent COVID-19. Each CDR3 is given without its conserved first and last residue.

TRBV5-1	TRBJ2-1	ASSISSGRGNEQF
TRBV9	TRBJ2-5	ASSATTSGRPRKSQAETQY
TRBV19	TRBJ2-2	ASTTIGTSGSSGELF
TRBV9	TRBJ1-3	ASSVDDSSSGNTIY
TRBV5-4	TRBJ2-7	ASSLAARAGHEQY
TRBV7-9	TRBJ1-2	ASSPSGFNGYT
TRBV15	TRBJ1-5	ATSRGSGANQPQH
TRBV5-5	TRBJ2-7	ASSLRELTSPLLEQY
TRBV10-2	TRBJ2-1	ASSEEQRFEQF
TRBV5-6	TRBJ1-1	ASSLSFRVSMNTEAF
TRBV7-3	TRBJ1-6	ASSSQGAEDSPLH
TRBV14	TRBJ2-7	ASSQVRTPAGKQY
TRBV30	TRBJ1-6	AWSVRSTGDSPLH
TRBV19	TRBJ2-6	ASTPQHSGANVLT
TRBV4-1	TRBJ2-7	ASSRTIGITYEQY
TRBV5-1	TRBJ1-1	ASSPYPNTEAF
TRBV10-3	TRBJ1-6	AISEGRDRYNSALH
TRBV11-2	TRBJ2-7	ASSNLAGGPMMQQY
TRBV14	TRBJ2-1	ASSQDSNWSGRDNEQF
TRBV19	TRBJ2-2	ASRRGGASGELF
TRBV19	TRBJ1-2	ASSVPPVEDYGYT
TRBV4-2	TRBJ1-1	ASSQDLTVEGEAF
TRBV21-1	TRBJ2-2	ASSPRNTGELF
TRBV25-1	TRBJ2-1	ASSERQTREQF
TRBV18	TRBJ2-7	ASSPGGLGHEQY
TRBV7-2	TRBJ2-7	ASTLGLLSSYEQY
TRBV5-1	TRBJ2-2	ASSFSSTGELF
TRBV3-1/TRBV3-2	TRBJ1-2	ASTDRGLGGYT
TRBV9	TRBJ1-2	ASSAVGAAYGYT
TRBV11-3	TRBJ2-1	ASSLGGRYEQF
TRBV3-1/TRBV3-2	TRBJ1-1	ASSQDRGRDTEAF
TRBV30	TRBJ1-2	AWSNSPGDAGYT
TRBV12-3/TRBV12-4	TRBJ2-4	ASQAGENIQY
TRBV7-2	TRBJ2-1	ASSTGRGNEQF
TRBV9	TRBJ1-6	ASSALDSYNSPLH
TRBV6-5	TRBJ1-2	ASSRTQASPGYT